Sequencing of this T cell receptor (beta chain) was carried out in a study of cytomegalovirus exposure and HLA in healthy donors. Study observations and caveats: According to a later analysis, TCR clusters from the first cohort tended to co-occur in the 110 or so validation repertoires.

Trimming took 1 base from V and 3 from J, leaving 16 bases between them. The germline V gene has CDR1 MGHRA and CDR2 YSYEKL. CDR3 length: 16 residues. This clone was counted only a few times. Its specificity is unknown. Some clones are missing from TCRdb's copy, which holds only in-frame ones; the method was immunoSEQ multiplex PCR. The sample includes fewer than 350,000 clones, 85% to 90% of them seen just once. Sequencing was performed on PBMCs. This chain links TRBV4-1 with TRBJ2-7; D not certain. The clonotype was recovered from a woman aged 18-29 years in good health and CMV-seronegative. The CDR3 DNA reads TGCGCCAGCAGCCAAGTTTATGTCGGTAGCCGCTACGAGCAGTACTTC. Its protein is CASSQVYVGSRYEQYF.